The 3 T cell receptor beta chains listed next were all sequenced from one sample in a study of control samples from healthy donors and cancer patients. Data came from immunoSEQ multiplex PCR; TCRdb stores just in-frame clones and leaves some out. Of about 120,000 clones detected, 70% to 90% appear once; the ten largest clones hold 2.3%. The sequenced sample consisted of blood. The receptor source for this set is a woman in her seventies in good health.

The V call is TRBV11-2, the J call TRBJ1-1, with a weak D call TRBD1 (5 bases). Trimming took 4 bases from V and 5 from J, leaving 17 bases between them. The CDR3 runs 15 residues. Germline V gene lookup returns CDR1 SGHAT and CDR2 FQNNGV. The CDR3 bases are TGTGCCAGCAGCTGGGGCGGCGAGGGTGGGACTGAAGCTTTCTTT. This translates into CASSWGGEGGTEAFF.

This chain connects TRBV7-2 to TRBJ2-1, with D possibly matching TRBD2 (6 bases). V lost 3 bases and J 6 bases, leaving 15 bases between the germline ends. Germline CDR1 and CDR2: SGHTA and FQGNSA. This CDR3 has 15 amino acids. The CDR3 region has the DNA TGTGCCAGCAGCTTGCCCGGGGGAGCTAGCAATGAGCAGTTCTTC. Its protein is CASSLPGGASNEQFF. The full variable domain, its missing parts supplied by reference TRBV7-2 and TRBJ2-1, is GAGVSQSPSNKVTEKGKDVELRCDPISGHTALYWYRQSLGQGLEFLIYFQGNSAPDKSGLPSDRFSAERTGGSVSTLTIQRTQQEDSAVYLCASSLPGGASNEQFFGPGTRLTVL.

V usage is TRBV6-5 and J usage is TRBJ1-2; D is unclear. The CDR3 totals 13 residues. Germline-derived CDR1 and CDR2 are MNHEY and SVGAGI. V lost 6 bases and J 2 bases, leaving 10 bases between the germline ends. CDR3 sequence reads: CASSRDSNYGYTF. CDR3 sequence (DNA): TGTGCCAGCAGCCGGGATTCCAACTATGGCTACACCTTC.